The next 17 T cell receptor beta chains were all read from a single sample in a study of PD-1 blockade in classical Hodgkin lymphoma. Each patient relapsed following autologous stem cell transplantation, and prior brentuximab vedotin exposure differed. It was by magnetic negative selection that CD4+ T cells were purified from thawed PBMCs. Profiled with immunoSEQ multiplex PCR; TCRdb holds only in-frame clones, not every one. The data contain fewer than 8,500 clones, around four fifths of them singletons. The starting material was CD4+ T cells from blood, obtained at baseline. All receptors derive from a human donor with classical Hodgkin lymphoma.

The CDR3, as DNA: TGCGCCAGCAGCCTCAGCGGGAGGGATAGACACCAGGTCCCAGATACGCAGTATTTT. It encodes CASSLSGRDRHQVPDTQYF. The chain couples TRBV5-1 to TRBJ2-3; the match to TRBD2 covers 10 bases. The trim removed 4 bases at V and 4 bases at J, leaving 18 bases unmatched. Germline V gene lookup returns CDR1 SGHRS and CDR2 YFSETQ. This CDR3 comprises 19 residues.

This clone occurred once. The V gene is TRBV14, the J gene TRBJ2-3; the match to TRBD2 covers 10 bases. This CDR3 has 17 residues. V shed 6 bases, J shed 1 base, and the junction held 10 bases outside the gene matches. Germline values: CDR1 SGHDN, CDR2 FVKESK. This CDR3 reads CASSQPSGRTGTDTQYF. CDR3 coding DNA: TGTGCCAGCAGTCAACCTAGCGGGAGAACTGGCACAGATACGCAGTATTTT.

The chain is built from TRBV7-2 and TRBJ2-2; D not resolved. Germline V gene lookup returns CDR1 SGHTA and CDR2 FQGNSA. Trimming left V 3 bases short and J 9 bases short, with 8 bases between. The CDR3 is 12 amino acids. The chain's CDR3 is CASSFGVRELFF. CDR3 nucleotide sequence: TGTGCCAGCAGCTTTGGGGTCCGGGAGCTGTTTTTT. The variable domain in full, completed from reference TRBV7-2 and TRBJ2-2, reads GAGVSQSPSNKVTEKGKDVELRCDPISGHTALYWYRQSLGQGLEFLIYFQGNSAPDKSGLPSDRFSAERTGGSVSTLTIQRTQQEDSAVYLCASSFGVRELFFGEGSRLTVL.

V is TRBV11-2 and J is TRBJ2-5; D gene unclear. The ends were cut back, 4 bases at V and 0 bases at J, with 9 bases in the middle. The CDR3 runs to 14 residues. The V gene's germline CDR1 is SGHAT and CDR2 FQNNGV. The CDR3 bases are TGTGCCAGCAGCTCCAGGATATACCAAGAGACCCAGTACTTC. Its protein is CASSSRIYQETQYF.

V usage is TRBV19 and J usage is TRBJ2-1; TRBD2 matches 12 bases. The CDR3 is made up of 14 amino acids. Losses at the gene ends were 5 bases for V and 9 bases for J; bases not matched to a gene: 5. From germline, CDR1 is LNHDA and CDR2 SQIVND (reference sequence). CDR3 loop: CASSSSGRGGEQFF. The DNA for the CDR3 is TGTGCCAGTAGTTCTAGCGGGAGGGGAGGTGAGCAGTTCTTC.

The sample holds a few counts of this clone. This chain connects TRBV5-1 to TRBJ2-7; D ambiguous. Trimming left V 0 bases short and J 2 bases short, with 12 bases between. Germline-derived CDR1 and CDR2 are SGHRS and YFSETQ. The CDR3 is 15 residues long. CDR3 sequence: CASSLDVYTTYEQYF. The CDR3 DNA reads TGCGCCAGCAGCTTGGACGTATACACGACCTACGAGCAGTACTTC.

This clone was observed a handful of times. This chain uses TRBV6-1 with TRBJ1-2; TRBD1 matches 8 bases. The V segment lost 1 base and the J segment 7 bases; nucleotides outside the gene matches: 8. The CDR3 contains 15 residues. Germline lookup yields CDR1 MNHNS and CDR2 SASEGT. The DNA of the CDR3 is TGTGCCAGCAGTGAAGGGGGCAGGGGGCATTCTGGCTACACCTTC. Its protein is CASSEGGRGHSGYTF.

The DNA for the CDR3 is TGTGCCATCAGTGAAGTTCTACGGTGGCATACGAACACTGAAGCTTTCTTT. It is translated as CAISEVLRWHTNTEAFF. The chain has TRBV10-3 and TRBJ1-1; D is uncertain. Trimming cost V 3 bases and J 1 base, with 18 bases left between them. The CDR3 runs 17 residues. Germline CDR1 is ENHRY and CDR2 is SYGVKD.

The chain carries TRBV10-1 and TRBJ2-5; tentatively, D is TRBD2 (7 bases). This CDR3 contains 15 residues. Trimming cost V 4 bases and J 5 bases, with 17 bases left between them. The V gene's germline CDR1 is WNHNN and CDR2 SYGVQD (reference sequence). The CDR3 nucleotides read TGCGCCAGCAGTGGAAACAGGGACGGGAGGGAGACCCAGTACTTC. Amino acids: CASSGNRDGRETQYF.

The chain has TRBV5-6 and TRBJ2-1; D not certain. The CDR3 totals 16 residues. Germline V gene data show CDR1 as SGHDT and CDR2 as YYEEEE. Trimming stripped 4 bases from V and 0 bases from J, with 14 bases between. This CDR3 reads CASSGVAYSSYNEQFF. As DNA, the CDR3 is TGTGCCAGCAGCGGAGTAGCCTACAGCTCCTACAATGAGCAGTTCTTC.

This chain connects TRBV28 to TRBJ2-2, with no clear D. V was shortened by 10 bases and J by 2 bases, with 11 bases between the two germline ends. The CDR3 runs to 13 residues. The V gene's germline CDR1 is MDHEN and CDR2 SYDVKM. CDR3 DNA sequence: TGTGCCACCGCGGCGCCCAACACCGGGGAGCTGTTTTTT. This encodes CATAAPNTGELFF. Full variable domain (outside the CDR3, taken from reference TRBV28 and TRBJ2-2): DVKVTQSSRYLVKRTGEKVFLECVQDMDHENMFWYRQDPGLGLRLIYFSYDVKMKEKGDIPEGYSVSREKKERFSLILESASTNQTSMYLCATAAPNTGELFFGEGSRLTVL.

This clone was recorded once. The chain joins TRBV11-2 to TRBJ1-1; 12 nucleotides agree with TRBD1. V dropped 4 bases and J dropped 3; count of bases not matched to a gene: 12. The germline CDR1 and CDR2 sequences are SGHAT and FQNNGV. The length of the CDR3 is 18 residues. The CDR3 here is CASSYKAGTGGKDTEAFF. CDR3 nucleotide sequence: TGTGCCAGCAGCTACAAAGCCGGGACAGGGGGCAAGGACACTGAAGCTTTCTTT.

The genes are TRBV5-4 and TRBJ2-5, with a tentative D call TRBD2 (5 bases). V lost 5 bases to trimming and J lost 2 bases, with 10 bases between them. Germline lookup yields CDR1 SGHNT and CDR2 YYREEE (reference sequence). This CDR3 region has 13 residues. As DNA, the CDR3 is TGTGCCAGCAGAGACGGGGTTCAAGAGACCCAGTACTTC. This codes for CASRDGVQETQYF.

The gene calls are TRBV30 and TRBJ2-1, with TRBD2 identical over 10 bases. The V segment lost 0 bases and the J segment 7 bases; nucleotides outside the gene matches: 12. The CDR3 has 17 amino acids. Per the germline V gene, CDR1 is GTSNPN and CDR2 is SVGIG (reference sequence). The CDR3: CAWSVWTSGLLGNEQFF. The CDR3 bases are TGTGCCTGGAGTGTCTGGACTAGCGGCTTATTAGGGAATGAGCAGTTCTTC.

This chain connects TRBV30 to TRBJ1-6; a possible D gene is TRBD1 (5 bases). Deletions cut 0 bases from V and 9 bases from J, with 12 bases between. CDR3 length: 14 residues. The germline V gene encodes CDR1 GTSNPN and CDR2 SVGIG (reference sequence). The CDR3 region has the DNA TGTGCCTGGAGTGTCGGAGGGGATGGTTCACCCCTCCACTTT. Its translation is CAWSVGGDGSPLHF.

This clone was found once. The CDR3 sequence is CASSTGLDSPLHF. The CDR3 DNA sequence: TGTGCCAGTAGTACCGGGTTGGATTCACCCCTCCACTTT. The V call is TRBV19, the J call TRBJ1-6; D ambiguous. The length of the CDR3 is 13 residues. Germline V gene sequence: CDR1 LNHDA, CDR2 SQIVND (reference sequence). Trimming took off 4 bases at V and 8 bases at J, with 9 bases between the two ends.

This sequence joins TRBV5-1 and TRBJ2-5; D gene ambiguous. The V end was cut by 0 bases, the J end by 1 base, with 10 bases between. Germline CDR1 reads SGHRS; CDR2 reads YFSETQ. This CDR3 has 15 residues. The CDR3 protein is CASSLDPGPQETQYF. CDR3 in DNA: TGCGCCAGCAGCTTGGACCCCGGGCCCCAAGAGACCCAGTACTTC.